This TCR beta chain was identified during a study of CD4+ T cells in melanoma (dated by TCRdb to 2022 to 2024). Describing the broader study: The study examined neoantigen-specific CD4+ T cells in human melanoma.

Library preparation employed the immunoSEQ multiplex PCR assay. TCRdb limited this immuneACCESS table to in-frame rearrangements with V and J called. A share of clones is missing; checked studies link under half to unresolved V genes, and the rest is unexplained. The sample table contains fewer than 20,000 clones; only one count was recorded for under 90% of them. The top ten hold roughly 4.9% of the sample. The donors were people with melanoma. Trimming takes 7 bases from V and 3 bases from J, and the germline ends sit 18 bases apart. The CDR3 spans 15 residues, from the cysteine through the phenylalanine. The CDR3 DNA has 45 bases and is translated from base 1. The germline V gene supplies CDR1 MNHEY and CDR2 SVGAGI. Remarks on this clone: Its binding antigen is unknown. There are no base qualities to consult, and no much larger clone falls within one base.

Study-level results and caveats: Neoantigen-specific CD4+ T cells in melanoma were reported to have a range of differentiation states. The report described a correlation between neoantigen-specific CD4+ T cells and the function of CD8+ T cells, macrophages and B cells.

Here the chain combines TRBV6-5 and TRBJ1-2; TRBD1 is perhaps the D gene, given 6 matching bases. The TCR was taken from a human donor with melanoma. The specimen was cells from a culture (not recorded whether cultured in vitro). The CDR3 region has the sequence CASKETGTYDYGYTF. The sequenced DNA: TGTGCCAGCAAAGAAACCGGGACATACGACTATGGCTACACCTTC.